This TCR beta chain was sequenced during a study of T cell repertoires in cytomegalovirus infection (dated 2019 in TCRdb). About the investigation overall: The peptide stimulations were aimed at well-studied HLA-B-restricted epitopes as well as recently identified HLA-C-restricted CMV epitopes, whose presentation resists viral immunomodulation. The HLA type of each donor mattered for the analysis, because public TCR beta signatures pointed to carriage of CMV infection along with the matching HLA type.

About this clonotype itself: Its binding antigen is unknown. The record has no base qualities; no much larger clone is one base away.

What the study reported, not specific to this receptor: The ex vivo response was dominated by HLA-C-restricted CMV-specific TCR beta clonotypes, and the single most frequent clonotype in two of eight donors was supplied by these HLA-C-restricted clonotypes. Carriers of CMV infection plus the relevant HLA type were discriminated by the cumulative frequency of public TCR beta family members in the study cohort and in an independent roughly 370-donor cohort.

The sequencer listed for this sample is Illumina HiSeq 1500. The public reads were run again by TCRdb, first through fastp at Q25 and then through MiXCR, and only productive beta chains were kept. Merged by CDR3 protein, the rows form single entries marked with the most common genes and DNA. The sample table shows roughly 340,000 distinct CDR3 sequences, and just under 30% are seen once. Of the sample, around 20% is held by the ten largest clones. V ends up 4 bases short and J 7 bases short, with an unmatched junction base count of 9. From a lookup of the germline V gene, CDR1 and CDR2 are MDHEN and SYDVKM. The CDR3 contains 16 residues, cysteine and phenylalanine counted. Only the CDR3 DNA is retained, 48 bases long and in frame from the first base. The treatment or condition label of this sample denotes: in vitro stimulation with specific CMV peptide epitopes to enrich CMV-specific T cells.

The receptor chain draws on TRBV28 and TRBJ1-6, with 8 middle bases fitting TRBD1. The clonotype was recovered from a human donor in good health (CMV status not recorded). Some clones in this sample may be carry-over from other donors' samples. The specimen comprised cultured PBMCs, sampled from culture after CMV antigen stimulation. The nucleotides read TGTGCCAGCAGTTCCCCCAGGACAGGGCGGAATTCACCCCTCCACTTT. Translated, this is CASSSPRTGRNSPLHF. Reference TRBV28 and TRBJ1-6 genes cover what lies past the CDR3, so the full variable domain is DVKVTQSSRYLVKRTGEKVFLECVQDMDHENMFWYRQDPGLGLRLIYFSYDVKMKEKGDIPEGYSVSREKKERFSLILESASTNQTSMYLCASSSPRTGRNSPLHFGNGTRLTVT.